What follows describes a single TCR beta chain. This record comes from a study of blood T cell repertoires in COVID-19. Study-level information: Donors in the United States, Italy and Spain gave samples during acute or convalescent COVID-19.

Germline V lookup: CDR1 SGHAT, CDR2 FQNNGV. V was shortened by 0 bases and J by 11 bases, with 8 bases between the two germline ends. CDR3 length equals 13 residues. In the study's own analysis: How many nucleated cells were present was estimated from reference gene primer amplification. Clones were sequenced by immunoSEQ multiplex PCR, and TCRdb holds only the in-frame ones, with some missing. V and J calls and clone size come straight from that table; D and trimming were deduced from the DNA. The sample records about 80,000 clones, around four fifths being singletons. The clonotype was recovered from a human donor in a cohort sampled during active COVID-19. Sequencing input: peripheral blood. The genes are TRBV11-2 and TRBJ1-6; D remains ambiguous. CDR3 region: CASSLETQTPLHF. The CDR3 region has the DNA TGTGCCAGCAGCTTAGAAACACAAACACCCCTCCACTTT.